This T cell receptor (beta chain) was sequenced in a study of T cell responses to AZD1222 COVID-19 vaccine. Libraries were prepared by immunoSEQ multiplex PCR; TCRdb keeps only in-frame clonotypes and omits some of them. This sample has approximately 210,000 clones, with about 95% found just once. Points from the study as a whole: Reports indicate that nearly half of spike-specific TCRs are directed at unmutated variant regions.

For this clone: Its antigen is currently unknown.

The ends lost 4 bases at V and 3 bases at J; junction bases unmatched: 4. This CDR3 region has 15 residues. Germline CDR1 reads LNHDA; CDR2 reads SQIVND (reference sequence). The source material was peripheral blood, sampled 28 days after the second dose of the MenACWY control vaccine. This receptor was identified in an adult who received the MenACWY meningococcal vaccine as a control. V and J are TRBV19 and TRBJ2-2, with 8 bases identical to TRBD1. For the CDR3, the DNA is TGTGCCAGTAGTAATCGACAGGGGTACACCGGGGAGCTGTTTTTT. Translation: CASSNRQGYTGELFF. The whole variable domain, filled in from reference TRBV19 and TRBJ2-2, reads DGGITQSPKYLFRKEGQNVTLSCEQNLNHDAMYWYRQDPGQGLRLIYYSQIVNDFQKGDIAEGYSVSREKKESFPLTVTSAQKNPTAFYLCASSNRQGYTGELFFGEGSRLTVL.